The source of this T cell receptor (beta chain) is a study of blood T cell repertoires in COVID-19. Per the original methods: Reference gene primer amplification yielded estimated nucleated cell counts. Sequenced by immunoSEQ multiplex PCR; TCRdb stores in-frame clones only, minus some. V, J and clone size were drawn from that table, and D and trimming were deduced from the DNA. The sample consists of some 150,000 clones, about 87% of them appearing once. The CDR3 is 15 residues long. The V and J ends lost 2 bases and 4 bases, in that order; junction bases with no gene match: 6. Germline CDR1 SGDLS, CDR2 YYNGEE.

The sequence was collected from a man aged 50-59 years with active COVID-19. Material: peripheral blood. V gene TRBV9 combines with J gene TRBJ1-5, with 7 bases lining up with TRBD1. CDR3 sequence reads: CASSVGTVPNQPQHF. The CDR3 DNA sequence: TGTGCCAGCAGCGTCGGGACAGTCCCTAATCAGCCCCAGCATTTT.